This T cell receptor (beta chain) was identified in a study of cytomegalovirus exposure and HLA in healthy donors. With 60 Vbeta and 13 Jbeta primers, the PCR was carried out. Per the study methods: There were about 80 million unique TCR beta chains by a later count, and about 12 million of them were shared. Some clones are missing from TCRdb's copy, which holds only in-frame ones; the method was immunoSEQ multiplex PCR. V, J and clone size are taken as reported in that table, and D and trimming were inferred from the DNA itself. This sample has 200,000 to 250,000 clones, with 85% to 90% found just once. The CDR3 has 16 residues. The V gene's germline CDR1 is MNHEY and CDR2 SMNVEV (reference sequence). V lost 4 bases and J lost 3; bases outside the gene matches: 6.

The material sequenced was PBMCs. The source of this sequence is a woman aged 18 to 35 in good health and CMV-seronegative. The chain is built from TRBV27 and TRBJ1-2, with 12 bases lining up with TRBD1. CDR3 amino acids: CASSSGTGGAYYGYTF. The CDR3 nucleotides read TGTGCCAGCAGTTCCGGGACAGGGGGCGCTTACTATGGCTACACCTTC.